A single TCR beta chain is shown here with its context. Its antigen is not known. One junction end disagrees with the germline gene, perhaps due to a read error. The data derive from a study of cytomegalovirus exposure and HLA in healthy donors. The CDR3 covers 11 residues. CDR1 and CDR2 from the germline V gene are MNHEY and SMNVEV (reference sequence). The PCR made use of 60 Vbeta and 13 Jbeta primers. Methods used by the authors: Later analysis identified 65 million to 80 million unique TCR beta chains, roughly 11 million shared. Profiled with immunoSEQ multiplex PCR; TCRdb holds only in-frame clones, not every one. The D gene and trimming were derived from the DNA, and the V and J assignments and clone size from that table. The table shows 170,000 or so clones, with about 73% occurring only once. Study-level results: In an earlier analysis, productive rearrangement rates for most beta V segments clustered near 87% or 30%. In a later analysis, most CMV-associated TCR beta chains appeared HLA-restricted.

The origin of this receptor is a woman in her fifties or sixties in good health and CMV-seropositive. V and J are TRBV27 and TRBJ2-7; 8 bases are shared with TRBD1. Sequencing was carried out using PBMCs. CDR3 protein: CASILQGVQYF. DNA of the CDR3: TGTGCCAGCATTTTACAGGGGGTTCAGTACTTC.